This note documents a single T cell receptor beta chain sequence. Authors' analysis steps: The assay estimated nucleated cells by amplifying reference gene primers. The protocol was immunoSEQ multiplex PCR, while the TCRdb copy is restricted to in-frame clones and leaves out a portion. That table supplies the V and J calls and clone size; D and trimming were determined from the DNA. Altogether around 99,000 clones are present, around 79% being singletons, with the ten largest covering 15% to 20%. The data are from a study of blood T cell repertoires in COVID-19. Background on the study: Spain, Italy and the United States supplied samples that represented acute and convalescent COVID-19. The cDNA or gDNA used as material had been derived from T cells, B-cell-depleted T cells, or PBMCs.

This receptor was identified in an elderly woman with active or convalescent COVID-19. The sample consisted of peripheral blood.

CDR3 coding DNA: TGTGCCATCGAGATTAGGGGCTCGGGCACCGGGGAGCTGTTTTTT. Translation gives CAIEIRGSGTGELFF. The genes are TRBV10-3 and TRBJ2-2, with a tentative D call TRBD1 (5 bases). The CDR3 length is 15 residues. With 8 bases removed from V and 4 bases from J, the gap between germline ends came to 17 bases. Germline CDR1 is ENHRY and CDR2 is SYGVKD.